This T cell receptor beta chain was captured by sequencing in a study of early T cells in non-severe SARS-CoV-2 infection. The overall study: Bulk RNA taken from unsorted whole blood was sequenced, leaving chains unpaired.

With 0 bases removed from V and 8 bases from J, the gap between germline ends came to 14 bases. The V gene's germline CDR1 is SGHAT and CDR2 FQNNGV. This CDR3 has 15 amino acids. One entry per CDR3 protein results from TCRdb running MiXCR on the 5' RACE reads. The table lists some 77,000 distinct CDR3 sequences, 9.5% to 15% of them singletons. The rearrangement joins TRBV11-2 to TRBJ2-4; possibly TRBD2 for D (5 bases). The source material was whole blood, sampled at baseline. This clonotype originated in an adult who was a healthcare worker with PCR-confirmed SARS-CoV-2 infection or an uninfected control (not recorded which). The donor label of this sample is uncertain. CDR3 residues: CASSLDYGIRDIQYF. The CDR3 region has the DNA TGTGCCAGCAGCTTAGATTACGGGATTCGGGACATTCAGTACTTC.